The 6 T cell receptor beta chains listed next were all sequenced from one sample in a study of T cell clusters in autoimmune cytopenias. TRB amplification used roughly 250 ng of peripheral blood genomic DNA. TRB rearrangements were amplified by touch-down multiplex PCR with mixed TRB-A/B primers. TCRdb reprocessed the multiplex PCR reads and reports one entry per CDR3 protein, with no DNA. The sample table sets out some 7,500 distinct CDR3 sequences. The same data also contributed to another study, on T cell repertoires in aging, cancer and after chemotherapy.

The sequenced sample was peripheral blood. The receptors were sampled from a human donor with an autoimmune cytopenia or autoimmune hepatitis (not recorded which).

V usage is TRBV19 and J usage is TRBJ2-2. This CDR3 spans 13 amino acids. Germline CDR1 reads LNHDA; CDR2 reads SQIVND (reference sequence). The CDR3 region is CASKEQITGELFF.

The chain links TRBV20-1 to TRBJ2-1; TCRdb's D call of TRBD2 is untestable without DNA. Germline CDR1 reads DFQATT; CDR2 reads SNEGSKA (reference sequence). The CDR3 sequence is 18 residues long. The CDR3 loop is CSARVPSGRAGSYNEQFF.

The J gene is TRBJ2-1, the V gene TRBV12-5; the D gene TCRdb calls, TRBD1, cannot be checked with no DNA. CDR1 and CDR2 from the germline V gene are LGHNT and FRNRAP. The length of the CDR3 is 14 residues. CDR3 in amino acids: CASGPTGTTGKQFF. The entire variable domain, with the rest obtained from reference TRBV12-5 and TRBJ2-1, is as follows: DARVTQTPRHKVTEMGQEVTMRCQPILGHNTVFWYRQTMMQGLELLAYFRNRAPLDDSGMPKDRFSAEMPDATLATLKIQPSEPRDSAVYFCASGPTGTTGKQFFGPGTRLTVL.

This sequence joins TRBV7-9 and TRBJ2-3; checking the TCRdb D call of TRBD2 is not possible without DNA. This CDR3 region has 18 residues. Germline CDR1 SEHNR, CDR2 FQNEAQ (reference sequence). The CDR3 reads CASIRPPGEGPFTDTQYF.

The chain carries TRBV10-3 and TRBJ2-3; TCRdb returns TRBD1, unconfirmable since there is no DNA. CDR3 length: 15 amino acids. Germline CDR1 reads ENHRY; CDR2 reads SYGVKD. The chain's CDR3 is CAISPGQGFPDTQYF.

This clonotype counts as medium-sized (0.01 to 0.1%) by frequency. This chain joins TRBV29-1 and TRBJ1-1. There are 14 residues in the CDR3. Germline CDR1 is SQVTM and CDR2 is ANQGSEA. Here the CDR3 reads CSVHSGRLNTEAFF.